The text below deals with one T cell receptor beta chain. This specimen belongs to a study of blood T cell repertoires in COVID-19. About the study: Donors in the United States, Italy and Spain gave samples during acute or convalescent COVID-19. From T cells, B-cell-depleted T cells, or PBMCs came the material, which was cDNA or gDNA.

Trimming took off 0 bases at V and 7 bases at J, with 16 bases between the two ends. CDR1 and CDR2 (germline): SGDLS, YYNGEE. CDR3 length: 15 residues. Measured with immunoSEQ multiplex PCR; TCRdb has only the in-frame clones, and not every one. The sample includes about 160,000 clones, 70% to 85% seen only once; the top ten take 6.9%. The origin of this receptor is a man older than 75 with COVID-19, enrolled during active disease. Sequencing was done on a sample of peripheral blood. The V gene is TRBV9, the J gene TRBJ1-2; D is possibly TRBD1 (6 bases). The CDR3 DNA reads TGTGCCAGCAGCGTAGATGGGGGCAGCGTACGTGGCTACACCTTC. Encoded protein: CASSVDGGSVRGYTF. The variable domain in full, completed from reference TRBV9 and TRBJ1-2, reads DSGVTQTPKHLITATGQRVTLRCSPRSGDLSVYWYQQSLDQGLQFLIQYYNGEERAKGNILERFSAQQFPDLHSELNLSSLELGDSALYFCASSVDGGSVRGYTFGSGTRLTVV.